This TCR beta chain was captured by sequencing in a study of cytomegalovirus exposure and HLA in healthy donors. V trimming: 3 bases; J trimming: 14 bases; junction bases outside the gene matches: 11. The CDR3 length is 14 residues. Germline CDR1 SGDLS, CDR2 YYNGEE. With regard to this clone: The antigen remains unidentified.

The PCR used 60 Vbeta and 13 Jbeta primers. The assay was immunoSEQ multiplex PCR, and TCRdb's table has in-frame clones only and misses some. Among approximately 100,000 clones listed, roughly four fifths were seen once. General observations from the study: Rarity held for most TCR sequences, but there were some public TCRs that occurred in many donors. Some V segments (TRBV6-2 and TRBV6-3 among them) were excluded as indistinguishable.

The sequencing sample was made of PBMCs. The chain joins TRBV9 to TRBJ2-1; 10 bases fit TRBD1. This clonotype originated in a man between 60 and 75 years old in good health and CMV-seronegative. CDR3 sequence reads: CASSATPGTGEEFF. The CDR3 region has the DNA TGTGCCAGCAGCGCCACCCCGGGGACAGGGGAGGAGTTCTTC.